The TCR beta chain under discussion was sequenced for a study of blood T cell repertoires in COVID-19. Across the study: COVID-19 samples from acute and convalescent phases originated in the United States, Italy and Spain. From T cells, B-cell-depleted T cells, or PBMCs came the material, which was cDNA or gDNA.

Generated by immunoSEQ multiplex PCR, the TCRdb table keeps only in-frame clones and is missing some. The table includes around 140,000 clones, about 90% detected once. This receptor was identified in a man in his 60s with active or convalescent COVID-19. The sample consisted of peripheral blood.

CDR3 region: CASSLWTGRDTEAFF. CDR3 bases: TGTGCCAGCAGTTTGTGGACAGGTAGAGACACTGAAGCTTTCTTT. The chain recombines TRBV28 with TRBJ1-1; 7 bases align to TRBD1. The germline gives CDR1 MDHEN, CDR2 SYDVKM. The CDR3 length is 15 residues. The V and J ends lost 3 bases and 3 bases, in that order; junction bases with no gene match: 7. The complete variable domain, with remaining parts taken from reference TRBV28 and TRBJ1-1, reads DVKVTQSSRYLVKRTGEKVFLECVQDMDHENMFWYRQDPGLGLRLIYFSYDVKMKEKGDIPEGYSVSREKKERFSLILESASTNQTSMYLCASSLWTGRDTEAFFGQGTRLTVV.